Described below is a single T cell receptor beta chain sequence and its context. This record belongs to a study of blood T cell repertoires in COVID-19. Study overall: COVID-19 samples, acute and convalescent, were from the United States, Italy and Spain.

The repertoire was sequenced with immunoSEQ multiplex PCR; TCRdb's copy has only in-frame clones and lacks some. The table lists about 250,000 clones, around 89% of them singletons. Looked up from germline, CDR1 is MNHEY and CDR2 is SVGEGT. The V segment lost 4 bases and the J segment 0 bases; nucleotides outside the gene matches: 1. CDR3 size: 14 residues. The rearrangement joins TRBV6-2 or TRBV6-3 to TRBJ2-5, with 8 bases that match TRBD1. This sequence originates from a woman in her twenties or thirties with COVID-19, enrolled during active disease. Sequenced sample: peripheral blood. CDR3 nucleotides: TGTGCCAGCAGTTGGACAGGGTACCAAGAGACCCAGTACTTC. Translated, it gives CASSWTGYQETQYF.